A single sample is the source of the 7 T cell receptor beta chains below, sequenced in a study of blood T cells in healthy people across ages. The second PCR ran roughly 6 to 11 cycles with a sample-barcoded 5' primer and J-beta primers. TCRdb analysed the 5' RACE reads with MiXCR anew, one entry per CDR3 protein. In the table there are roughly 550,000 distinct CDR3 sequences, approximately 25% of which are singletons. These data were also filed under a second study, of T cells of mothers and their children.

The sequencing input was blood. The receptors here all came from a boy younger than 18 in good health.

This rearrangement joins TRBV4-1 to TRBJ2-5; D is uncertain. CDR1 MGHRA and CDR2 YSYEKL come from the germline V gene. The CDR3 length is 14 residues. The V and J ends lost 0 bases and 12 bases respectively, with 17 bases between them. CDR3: CASSQESQDPIEYF. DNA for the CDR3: TGCGCCAGCAGCCAAGAATCCCAGGACCCCATTGAGTACTTC.

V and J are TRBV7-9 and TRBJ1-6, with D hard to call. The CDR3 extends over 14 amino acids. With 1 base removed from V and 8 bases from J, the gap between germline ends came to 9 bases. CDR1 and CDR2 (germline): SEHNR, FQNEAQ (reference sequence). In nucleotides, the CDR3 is TGTGCCAGCAGCTTAGGAGGACCTCATTCACCCCTCCACTTT. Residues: CASSLGGPHSPLHF.

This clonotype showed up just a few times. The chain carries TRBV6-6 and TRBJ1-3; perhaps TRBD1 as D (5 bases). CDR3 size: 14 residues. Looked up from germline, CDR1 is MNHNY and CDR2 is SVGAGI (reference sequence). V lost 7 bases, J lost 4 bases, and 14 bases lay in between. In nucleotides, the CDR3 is TGTGCCAGCACCCTCAGGGCGGGAGGAAACACCATATATTTT. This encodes CASTLRAGGNTIYF.

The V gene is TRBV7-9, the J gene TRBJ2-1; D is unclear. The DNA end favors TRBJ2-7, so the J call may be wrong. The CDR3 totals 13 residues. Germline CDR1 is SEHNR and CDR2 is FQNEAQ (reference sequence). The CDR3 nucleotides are TGTGCCAGCAGCGACATCACCGAGGACGAGCAGTACTTC. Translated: CASSDITEDEQYF.

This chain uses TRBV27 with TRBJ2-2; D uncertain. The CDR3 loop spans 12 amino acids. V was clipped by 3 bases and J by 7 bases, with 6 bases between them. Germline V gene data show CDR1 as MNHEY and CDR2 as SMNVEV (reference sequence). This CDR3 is CASSLSVGELFF. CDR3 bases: TGTGCCAGCAGTTTGTCGGTCGGGGAGCTGTTTTTT.

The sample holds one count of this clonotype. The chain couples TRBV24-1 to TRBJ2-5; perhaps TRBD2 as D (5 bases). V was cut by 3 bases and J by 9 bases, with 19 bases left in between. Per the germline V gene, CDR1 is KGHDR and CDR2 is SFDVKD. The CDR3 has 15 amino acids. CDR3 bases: TGTGCCACCAGTGATATCGTGGAAGGGTCGGAGGCCCAGTACTTC. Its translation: CATSDIVEGSEAQYF.

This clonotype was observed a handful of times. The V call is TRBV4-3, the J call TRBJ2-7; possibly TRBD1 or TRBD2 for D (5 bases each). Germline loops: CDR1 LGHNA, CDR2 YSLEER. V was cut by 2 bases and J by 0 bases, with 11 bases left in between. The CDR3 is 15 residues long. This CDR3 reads CASSQSQGPSYEQYF. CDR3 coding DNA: TGCGCCAGCAGCCAAAGTCAGGGACCCTCCTACGAGCAGTACTTC.